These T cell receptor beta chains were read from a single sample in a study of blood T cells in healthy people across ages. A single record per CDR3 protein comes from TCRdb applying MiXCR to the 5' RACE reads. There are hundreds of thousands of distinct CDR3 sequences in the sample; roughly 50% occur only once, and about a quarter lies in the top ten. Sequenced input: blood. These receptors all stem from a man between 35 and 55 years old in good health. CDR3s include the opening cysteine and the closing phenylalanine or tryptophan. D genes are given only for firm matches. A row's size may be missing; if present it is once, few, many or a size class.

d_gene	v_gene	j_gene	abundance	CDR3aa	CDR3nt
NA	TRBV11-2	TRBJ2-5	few	CASSLGRGLGLTQYF	TGTGCCAGCAGCTTAGGTCGGGGGTTAGGGTTGACCCAGTACTTC
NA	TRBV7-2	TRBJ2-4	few	CASSRNLGDIQYF	TGTGCCAGCAGCCGTAACCTGGGGGACATTCAGTACTTC
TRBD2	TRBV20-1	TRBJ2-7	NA	CSAPKPSGTQLRYEQYF	TGCAGTGCCCCGAAGCCTAGCGGGACACAACTACGCTACGAGCAGTACTTC
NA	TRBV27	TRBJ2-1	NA	CASSLSRGRTNEQFF	TGTGCCAGCAGTTTATCACGGGGAAGGACCAATGAGCAGTTCTTC
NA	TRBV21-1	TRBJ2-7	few	CASSTPPVSYEQYF	TGTGCCAGCAGCACCCCTCCGGTCTCCTACGAGCAGTACTTC
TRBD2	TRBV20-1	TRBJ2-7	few	CSASGLAGGYEQYF	TGCAGTGCTAGTGGACTAGCGGGAGGGTACGAGCAGTACTTC
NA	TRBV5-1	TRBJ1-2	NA	CASRLDNYGYTF	TGCGCCAGCAGACTGGATAACTATGGCTACACCTTC
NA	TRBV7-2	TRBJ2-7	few	CASRRDRGGNYEQYF	TGTGCCAGCAGGCGTGACCGTGGGGGGAACTACGAGCAGTACTTC
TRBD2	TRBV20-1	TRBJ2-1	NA	CSAITKGLADNEQFF	TGCAGTGCTATAACCAAGGGACTAGCGGACAATGAGCAGTTCTTC
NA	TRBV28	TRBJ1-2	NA	CAAEARGSRGYTF	TGTGCCGCCGAGGCACGGGGGAGCCGGGGCTACACCTTC
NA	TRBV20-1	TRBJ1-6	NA	CSARDVVSQGIDSPLHF	TGCAGTGCTAGAGATGTAGTCTCCCAGGGGATAGATTCACCCCTCCACTTT
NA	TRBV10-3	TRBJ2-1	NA	CAISEPSAGSYNEQFF	TGTGCCATCAGTGAGCCCTCGGCAGGTTCCTACAATGAGCAGTTCTTC
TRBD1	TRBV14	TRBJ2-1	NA	CASSRTGPPMDEQFF	TGTGCCAGCAGCCGGACAGGCCCACCCATGGATGAGCAGTTCTTC
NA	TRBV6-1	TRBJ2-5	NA	CASSGQRVPETQYF	TGTGCCAGCAGTGGTCAGCGGGTACCTGAGACCCAGTACTTC
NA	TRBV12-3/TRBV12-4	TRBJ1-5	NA	CASSLLPGEQPQHF	TGTGCCAGCAGTTTGCTCCCGGGGGAACAGCCCCAGCATTTT
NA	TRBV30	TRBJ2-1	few	CAWKLGRGNEQFF	TGTGCCTGGAAACTTGGGAGAGGGAATGAGCAGTTCTTC
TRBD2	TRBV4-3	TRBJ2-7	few	CASSQGQTSGRRREQYF	TGCGCCAGCAGCCAAGGCCAGACTAGCGGGAGACGTCGTGAGCAGTACTTC
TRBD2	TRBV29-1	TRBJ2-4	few	CSVSSGGQNIQYF	TGCAGCGTCTCTAGCGGGGGGCAAAACATTCAGTACTTC
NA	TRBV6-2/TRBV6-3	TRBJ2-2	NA	CASSYNTGELFF	TGTGCCAGCAGCTATAACACCGGGGAGCTGTTTTTT
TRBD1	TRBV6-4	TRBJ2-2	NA	CASSRDRESGELFF	TGTGCCAGCAGTCGGGACAGGGAGTCCGGGGAGCTGTTTTTT
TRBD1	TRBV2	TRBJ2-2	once	CASSINKNARAGQGNTGELFF	TGTGCCAGCAGTATTAATAAGAACGCCCGGGCCGGACAGGGTAACACCGGGGAGCTGTTTTTT
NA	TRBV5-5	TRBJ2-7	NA	CASSWGGRVSEQYF	TGTGCCAGCAGCTGGGGGGGCAGGGTATCCGAGCAGTACTTC
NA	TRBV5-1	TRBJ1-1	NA	CASSLREGGTEAFF	TGCGCCAGCAGCCTCCGGGAGGGAGGAACTGAAGCTTTCTTT
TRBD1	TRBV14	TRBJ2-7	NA	CAGSQQGNEQYF	TGTGCCGGCAGCCAACAGGGGAACGAGCAGTACTTC
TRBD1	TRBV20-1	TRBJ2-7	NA	CSAYPSGQGDLEQYF	TGCAGTGCGTACCCCTCCGGACAGGGGGATCTCGAGCAGTACTTC
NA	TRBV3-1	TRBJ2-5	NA	CASSHETTGLGTQYF	TGTGCCAGCAGCCATGAAACTACAGGGCTGGGGACCCAGTACTTC
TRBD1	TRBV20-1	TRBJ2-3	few	CSASAGGTTDTQYF	TGCAGTGCTAGCGCAGGGGGCACAACAGATACGCAGTATTTT
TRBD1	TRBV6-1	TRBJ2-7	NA	CASSEVTGQWDEQYF	TGTGCCAGCAGTGAAGTAACGGGACAGTGGGACGAGCAGTACTTC
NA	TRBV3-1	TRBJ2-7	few	CASSQVTNSEQYF	TGTGCCAGCAGCCAAGTGACTAACAGCGAGCAGTACTTC
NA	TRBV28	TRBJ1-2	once	CATRFGSGRGYTF	TGTGCCACGAGGTTCGGGTCGGGACGAGGCTACACCTTC